What follows is one T cell receptor (beta chain) and its context. Antigen: not known. Using RNA transcripts, the TCR beta CDR3 regions were amplified. RT-PCR was first run with HTBI primers, then multiplex PCR in a second round. A single record per CDR3 protein comes from TCRdb applying MiXCR to the multiplex PCR reads. Among approximately 700,000 distinct CDR3 sequences, roughly 40% were seen once, and the ten largest hold roughly 46%. This specimen comes from a study of Graves' ophthalmopathy and Graves' hyperthyroidism. As for the study in general: Upon initial diagnosis and before any treatment, peripheral blood was collected.

The CDR3 covers 14 residues. Germline CDR1 and CDR2: DFQATT and SNEGSKA (reference sequence). Deletions cut 2 bases from V and 5 bases from J, with 12 bases between. Whole-study results and caveats: Sensitivity of approximately 88% and specificity of around 76% were achieved when a 13-signature model separated ophthalmopathy from stable hyperthyroidism. The model achieved under 71% sensitivity and roughly 72% specificity for ophthalmopathy progression.

Clinical symptoms, serum thyroxine, TRAb, thyroid ultrasound and orbital computed tomography were relied on for diagnosis. This sequence joins TRBV20-1 and TRBJ1-4, with D tentatively TRBD1 (6 bases). Sequenced: peripheral blood. This sequence originates from an adult man with Graves' ophthalmopathy. The CDR3 reads CSARSTGKNEKLFF. The CDR3 nucleotides read TGCAGTGCTAGATCGACAGGCAAGAATGAAAAACTGTTTTTT.